This is a list of T cell receptor beta chains from one sample in a study of response to subunit inactivated influenza vaccine. TCRdb independently ran MiXCR on the RT-PCR reads; one entry per CDR3 protein. The sample lists about 500,000 distinct CDR3 sequences, approximately 15% occurring once. Sequencing used CD4+ T cells sorted from PBMCs, obtained 23 to 25 months after vaccination. The origin of the receptors is a man between 50 and 75 years old who received an inactivated influenza vaccine. Both conserved end residues are part of each CDR3. The order of the fields is V gene, J gene, D gene, clone size, CDR3 DNA, CDR3 protein. The D gene is left open where the match is weak. Rows may omit the clone size; those that give it use once, few, many or a size class.

TRBV20-1	TRBJ2-3	TRBD1	.	TGCAGTGCTAGAGACGTGACAGGGAAAGGGAGCACAGATACGCAGTATTTT	CSARDVTGKGSTDTQYF
TRBV29-1	TRBJ2-1	TRBD2	many	TGCAGCGTAGGTAGCGGGGAGGCCAGCTCCTACAATGAGCAGTTCTTC	CSVGSGEASSYNEQFF
TRBV7-2	TRBJ2-1	.	.	TGTGCCAGCAGCGCCGCGGGCCAGGGCTTCTACAATGAGCAGTTCTTC	CASSAAGQGFYNEQFF
TRBV4-1	TRBJ1-6	.	few	TGCGCCAGCAGCCAAATTGGATCCCTCCACTTT	CASSQIGSLHF
TRBV20-1	TRBJ2-1	TRBD2	many	TGCAGTGCCATGGGGACTAGCGGGAGCTATGAGCAGTTCTTC	CSAMGTSGSYEQFF
TRBV29-1	TRBJ2-3	.	few	TGCAGCGTTGACCGCTGGGGGGACACAGATACGCAGTATTTT	CSVDRWGDTDTQYF
TRBV5-1	TRBJ2-7	.	few	TGCGCCAGCAGCTTGGAACAGGGTCTTCAGCAGTACTTC	CASSLEQGLQQYF
TRBV20-1	TRBJ1-1	TRBD1	many	TGCAGTGCTAGGTGGACAGGTCAGAACACTGAAGCTTTCTTT	CSARWTGQNTEAFF
TRBV2	TRBJ1-2	.	.	TGTGCCAGCGGGCAGGAGCATTATGGCTACACCTTC	CASGQEHYGYTF
TRBV28	TRBJ2-7	TRBD2	many	TGTGCCAGCAGTTGGGTAGGACTAGCGGGAGGGTCGAGCTCCTACGAGCAGTACTTC	CASSWVGLAGGSSSYEQYF
TRBV4-1	TRBJ1-1	.	.	TGCGCCAGCAGCCAAGAAGGGCGGTTCGAAGCTTTCTTT	CASSQEGRFEAFF
TRBV5-1	TRBJ2-7	TRBD1	many	TGCGCCAGCAGGGCTGGGACAGGGGACTCCTACGAGCAGTACTTC	CASRAGTGDSYEQYF
TRBV20-1	TRBJ2-7	.	many	TGCAGTGCCTATAGCGGACTCTCCTACGAGCAGTACTTC	CSAYSGLSYEQYF
TRBV24-1	TRBJ2-1	.	.	TGTGCCACCAGTGCGGAGGACTCCTACAATGAGCAGTTCTTC	CATSAEDSYNEQFF
TRBV9	TRBJ2-3	.	.	TGTGCCAGCAGCGTGAATACCCGAAGCACAGATACGCAGTATTTT	CASSVNTRSTDTQYF
TRBV6-4	TRBJ1-1	TRBD1	.	TGTGCCAGCAGTGACAGACCGACAGGGAGCACTGAAGCTTTCTTT	CASSDRPTGSTEAFF
TRBV5-1	TRBJ1-2	.	few	TGCGCCAGCAGCCAAAACAGACCTCCTAACTATGGCTACACCTTC	CASSQNRPPNYGYTF
TRBV12-3/TRBV12-4	TRBJ2-7	.	few	TGTGCCAGCAGTTGGGGGTGGGTGTCCTACGAGCAGTACTTC	CASSWGWVSYEQYF
TRBV20-1	TRBJ2-4	.	few	TGCAGTGCTAGAGATTGGGAAAACATTCAGTACTTC	CSARDWENIQYF
TRBV12-3/TRBV12-4	TRBJ2-3	.	.	TGTGCCAGCAGCTTGGAGGCGCAGTATTTT	CASSLEAQYF
TRBV15	TRBJ2-7	.	few	TGTGCCACCAGCAGAGAGGGGGCCTCCTACGAGCAGTACTTC	CATSREGASYEQYF
TRBV20-1	TRBJ2-7	TRBD2	many	TGCAGTGCCACCAGGGCGGGACTAGGCGGGGTTGGGTACTTC	CSATRAGLGGVGYF
TRBV3-1	TRBJ1-2	TRBD1	many	TGTGCCAGCAGCCAAGAGAGTCGGCAGGGGGGTTATGGCTACACCTTC	CASSQESRQGGYGYTF
TRBV27	TRBJ2-2	TRBD1	.	TGTGCCAGCAGTTTCGGGCAGGGGGCTGGGTTCACCGGGGAGCTGTTTTTT	CASSFGQGAGFTGELFF
TRBV12-3/TRBV12-4	TRBJ2-7	TRBD1	.	TGTGCCAGCAGACAGGGACAGACCGAGCAGTACTTC	CASRQGQTEQYF